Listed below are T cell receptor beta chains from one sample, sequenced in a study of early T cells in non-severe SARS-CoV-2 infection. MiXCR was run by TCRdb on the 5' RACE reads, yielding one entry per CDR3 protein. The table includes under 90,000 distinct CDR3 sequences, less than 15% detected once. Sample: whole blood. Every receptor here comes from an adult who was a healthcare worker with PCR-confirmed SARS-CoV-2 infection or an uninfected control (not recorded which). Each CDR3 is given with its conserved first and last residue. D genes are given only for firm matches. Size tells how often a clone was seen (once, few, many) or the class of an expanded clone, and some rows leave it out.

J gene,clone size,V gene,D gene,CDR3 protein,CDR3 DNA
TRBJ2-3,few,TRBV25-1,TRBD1,CASSARQGADTQYF,TGTGCCAGCAGTGCCCGACAGGGGGCAGATACGCAGTATTTT
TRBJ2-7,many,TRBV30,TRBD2,CAWSRGRAFTYEQYF,TGTGCCTGGAGTCGCGGGAGGGCCTTTACCTACGAGCAGTACTTC
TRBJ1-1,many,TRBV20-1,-,CSASPGADTEAFF,TGCAGTGCTAGCCCGGGGGCGGACACTGAAGCTTTCTTT
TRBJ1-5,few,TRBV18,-,CASSADRNQPQHF,TGTGCCAGCTCAGCGGACAGAAATCAGCCCCAGCATTTT
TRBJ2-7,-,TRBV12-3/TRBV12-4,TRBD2,CASSETGTSGRVYEQYF,TGTGCCAGCAGTGAGACCGGGACTAGCGGGAGGGTCTACGAGCAGTACTTC
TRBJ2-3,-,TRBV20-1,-,CSASRDTQYF,TGCAGTGCTAGTCGAGATACGCAGTATTTT
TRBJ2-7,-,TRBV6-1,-,CASSEALGSRDEQYF,TGTGCCAGCAGTGAAGCGCTAGGGAGTAGGGACGAGCAGTACTTC
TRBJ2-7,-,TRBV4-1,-,CASSQVWQGYEQYF,TGCGCCAGCAGCCAAGTCTGGCAGGGCTACGAGCAGTACTTC
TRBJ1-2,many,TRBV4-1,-,CASSQGTGLNYGYTF,TGCGCCAGCAGCCAAGGAACGGGCCTCAACTATGGCTACACCTTC
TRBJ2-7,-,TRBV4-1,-,CASSQAQSSYEQYF,TGCGCCAGCAGCCAAGCACAGTCTTCCTACGAGCAGTACTTC
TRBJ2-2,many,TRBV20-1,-,CSAPKTGNTGELFF,TGCAGTGCTCCCAAGACAGGGAACACCGGGGAGCTGTTTTTT
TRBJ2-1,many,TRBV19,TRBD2,CASRAGGDYNEQFF,TGTGCCAGTAGAGCGGGGGGGGACTACAATGAGCAGTTCTTC
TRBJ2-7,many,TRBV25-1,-,CASRHNALPYEQYF,TGTGCCAGCAGGCACAACGCATTACCCTACGAGCAGTACTTC
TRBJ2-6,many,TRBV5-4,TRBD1,CASDDRVVSGANVLTF,TGTGCCAGCGACGACAGGGTTGTCTCTGGGGCCAACGTCCTGACTTTC
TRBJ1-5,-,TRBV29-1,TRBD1,CSAAGTGSNQPQHF,TGCAGCGCCGCCGGGACAGGGTCCAATCAGCCCCAGCATTTT
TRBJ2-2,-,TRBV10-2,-,CASSEAPWTGELFF,TGCGCCAGCAGTGAAGCCCCTTGGACCGGGGAGCTGTTTTTT
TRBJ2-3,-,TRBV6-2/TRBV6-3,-,CASSFKRATDTQYF,TGTGCCAGCAGCTTCAAACGGGCCACAGATACGCAGTATTTT
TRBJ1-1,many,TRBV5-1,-,CASSLRGEAFF,TGCGCCAGCAGCCTTAGGGGTGAAGCTTTCTTT
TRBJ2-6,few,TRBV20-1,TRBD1,CSARRTGARGANVLTF,TGCAGTGCTAGACGGACAGGGGCTCGCGGGGCCAACGTCCTGACTTTC
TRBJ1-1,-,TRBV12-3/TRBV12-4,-,CASRDLGGNTEAFF,TGTGCCAGCCGAGACTTAGGGGGGAACACTGAAGCTTTCTTT
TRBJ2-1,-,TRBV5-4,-,CASSPLGVSYNEQFF,TGTGCCAGCAGCCCCCTCGGAGTCTCCTACAATGAGCAGTTCTTC
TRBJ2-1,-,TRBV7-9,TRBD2,CASTTSGRIGNEQFF,TGTGCCAGCACCACGAGCGGGAGAATTGGCAATGAGCAGTTCTTC
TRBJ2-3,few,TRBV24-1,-,CATQTSGPTDTQYF,TGTGCCACCCAGACGAGCGGACCCACAGATACGCAGTATTTT
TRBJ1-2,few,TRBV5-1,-,CASRSTGYGYTF,TGCGCCAGCAGATCAACGGGCTATGGCTACACCTTC
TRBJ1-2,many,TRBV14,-,CASSRRRDGGYTF,TGTGCCAGCAGCCGCCGACGGGACGGAGGCTACACCTTC
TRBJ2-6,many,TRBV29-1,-,CSAAASGANVLTF,TGCAGCGCGGCAGCCTCTGGGGCCAACGTCCTGACTTTC
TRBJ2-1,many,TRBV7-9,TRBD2,CASSLGRTSGSKRSYNEQFF,TGTGCCAGCAGCTTAGGCCGGACTAGCGGGAGTAAAAGGTCCTACAATGAGCAGTTCTTC
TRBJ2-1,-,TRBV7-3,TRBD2,CASSPRRTSGTPNEQFF,TGTGCCAGCAGCCCCCGTCGGACTAGCGGGACCCCCAATGAGCAGTTCTTC
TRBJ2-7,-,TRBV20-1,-,CSARSPSGEGNPYEQYF,TGCAGTGCTAGATCCCCGTCCGGAGAGGGGAACCCCTACGAGCAGTACTTC
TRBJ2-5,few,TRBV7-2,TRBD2,CASREGSLETQYF,TGTGCCAGCCGGGAGGGATCGCTTGAGACCCAGTACTTC
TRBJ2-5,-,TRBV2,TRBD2,CASTPAGGQETQYF,TGTGCCAGCACCCCAGCGGGAGGGCAGGAGACCCAGTACTTC
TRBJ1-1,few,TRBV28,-,CASSSEQLNTEAFF,TGTGCCAGCAGTTCCGAACAACTGAACACTGAAGCTTTCTTT
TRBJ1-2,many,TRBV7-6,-,CASSLYRGLYYGYTF,TGTGCCAGCAGCTTATATAGGGGCTTGTACTATGGCTACACCTTC
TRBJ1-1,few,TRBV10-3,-,CAISGTQGNTEAFF,TGTGCCATCAGTGGGACACAGGGCAACACTGAAGCTTTCTTT
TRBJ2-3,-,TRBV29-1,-,CSVEDAGAFTDTQYF,TGCAGCGTTGAAGACGCAGGGGCCTTCACAGATACGCAGTATTTT
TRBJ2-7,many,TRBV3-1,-,CASSQDTFGNEQYF,TGTGCCAGCAGCCAGGACACGTTTGGGAACGAGCAGTACTTC
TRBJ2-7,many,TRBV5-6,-,CASSLGLTYEQYF,TGTGCCAGCAGCTTGGGACTTACCTACGAGCAGTACTTC
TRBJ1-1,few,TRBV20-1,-,CSASSRGWDTEAFF,TGCAGTGCTTCCTCCAGGGGATGGGACACTGAAGCTTTCTTT
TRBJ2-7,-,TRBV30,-,CAWSDRISYEQYF,TGTGCCTGGAGTGACAGAATTTCCTACGAGCAGTACTTC
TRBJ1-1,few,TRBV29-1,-,CSVVRGVGTEAFF,TGCAGCGTTGTGCGGGGGGTGGGCACTGAAGCTTTCTTT
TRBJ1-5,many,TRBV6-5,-,CATMGQGGLNQPQHF,TGTGCCACTATGGGGCAGGGCGGGCTGAATCAGCCCCAGCATTTT
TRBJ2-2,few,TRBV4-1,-,CASSQQAGELFF,TGCGCCAGCAGCCAACAGGCGGGGGAGCTGTTTTTT
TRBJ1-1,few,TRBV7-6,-,CASSLNFNTEAFF,TGTGCCAGCAGCCTAAACTTCAACACTGAAGCTTTCTTT
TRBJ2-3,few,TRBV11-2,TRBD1,CASSQGQGGPDTQYF,TGTGCCAGCAGCCAGGGACAGGGCGGCCCAGATACGCAGTATTTT
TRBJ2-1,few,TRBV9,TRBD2,CASSVASGSVDEQFF,TGTGCCAGCAGCGTAGCTAGCGGGAGTGTCGATGAGCAGTTCTTC
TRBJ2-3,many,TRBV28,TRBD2,CASSASGGRSDTQYF,TGTGCCAGCAGCGCCAGCGGGGGCCGATCAGATACGCAGTATTTT
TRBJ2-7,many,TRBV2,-,CASSGDTHEQYF,TGTGCCAGCAGTGGGGACACCCACGAGCAGTACTTC
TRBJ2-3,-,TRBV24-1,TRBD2,CATSDGLAESTDTQYF,TGTGCCACCAGTGACGGACTAGCGGAGAGCACAGATACGCAGTATTTT
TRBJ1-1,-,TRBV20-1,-,CSTRDRRGPTEAFF,TGCAGTACTAGAGATCGAAGAGGGCCCACTGAAGCTTTCTTT
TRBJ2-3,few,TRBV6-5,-,CASSWGQNTDTQYF,TGTGCCAGCAGTTGGGGACAAAACACAGATACGCAGTATTTT
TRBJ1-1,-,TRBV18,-,CASSPPGHFMNTEAFF,TGTGCCAGCTCACCCCCGGGACACTTCATGAACACTGAAGCTTTCTTT
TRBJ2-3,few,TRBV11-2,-,CASSSPGTDTQYF,TGTGCCAGCAGCTCTCCTGGCACAGATACGCAGTATTTT
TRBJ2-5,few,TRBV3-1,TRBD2,CASSPTRSSGGQETQYF,TGTGCCAGCAGCCCTACCCGGAGTAGCGGGGGGCAAGAGACCCAGTACTTC
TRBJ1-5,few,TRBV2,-,CASTSASNQPQHF,TGTGCCAGCACCTCGGCCAGCAATCAGCCCCAGCATTTT
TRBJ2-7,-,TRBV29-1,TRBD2,CSVESGMYEQYF,TGCAGCGTTGAGAGCGGGATGTACGAGCAGTACTTC
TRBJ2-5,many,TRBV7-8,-,CASSSTEQETQYF,TGTGCCAGCAGCTCGACAGAACAAGAGACCCAGTACTTC
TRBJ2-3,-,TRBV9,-,CASSKTPVTSTDTQYF,TGTGCCAGCAGCAAAACCCCTGTTACTAGCACAGATACGCAGTATTTT